This T cell receptor beta chain appears in the sequencing data of a study of cytomegalovirus exposure and HLA in healthy donors. V lost 1 base and J 2 bases, leaving 8 bases between the germline ends. In germline, CDR1 is LNHDA, CDR2 SQIVND (reference sequence). CDR3 length: 14 amino acids. Comments on this clone: The antigen is undetermined.

Broader study findings: Association with HLA alleles at 0.05 false discovery rate was found for approximately 18,000 TCR beta sequences in a later analysis.

PCR primers comprised 60 Vbeta and 13 Jbeta primers. Data came from immunoSEQ multiplex PCR; TCRdb stores just in-frame clones and leaves some out. The sample lists around 120,000 clones, more than 65% occurring once. V and J are TRBV19 and TRBJ1-1; TRBD1 might be the D (5 bases). The origin of this receptor is a man between 50 and 59 years old in good health and CMV-seronegative. The sample taken for sequencing was PBMCs. This chain's CDR3 is CASSIGDSNTEAFF. CDR3 in DNA: TGTGCCAGTAGTATAGGCGACAGTAACACTGAAGCTTTCTTT. The full variable domain, its missing parts supplied by reference TRBV19 and TRBJ1-1, is DGGITQSPKYLFRKEGQNVTLSCEQNLNHDAMYWYRQDPGQGLRLIYYSQIVNDFQKGDIAEGYSVSREKKESFPLTVTSAQKNPTAFYLCASSIGDSNTEAFFGQGTRLTVV.